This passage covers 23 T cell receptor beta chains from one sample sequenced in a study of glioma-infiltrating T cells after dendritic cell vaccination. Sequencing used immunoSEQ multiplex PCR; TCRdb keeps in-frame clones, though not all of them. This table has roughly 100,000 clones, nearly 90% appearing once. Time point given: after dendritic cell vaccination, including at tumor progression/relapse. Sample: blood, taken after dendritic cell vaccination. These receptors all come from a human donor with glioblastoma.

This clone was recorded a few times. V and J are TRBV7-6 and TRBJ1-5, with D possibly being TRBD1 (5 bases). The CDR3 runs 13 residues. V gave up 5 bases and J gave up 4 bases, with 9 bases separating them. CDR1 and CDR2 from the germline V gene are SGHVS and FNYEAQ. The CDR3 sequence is CASSQGLNQPQHF. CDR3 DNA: TGTGCCAGCAGCCAGGGTCTAAATCAGCCCCAGCATTTT.

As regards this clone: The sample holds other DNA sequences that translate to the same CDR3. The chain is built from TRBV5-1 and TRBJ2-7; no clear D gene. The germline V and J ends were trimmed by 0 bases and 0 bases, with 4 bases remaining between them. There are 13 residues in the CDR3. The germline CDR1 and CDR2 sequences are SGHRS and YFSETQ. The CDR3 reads CASSLDNSYEQYF. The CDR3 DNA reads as TGCGCCAGCAGCTTGGACAACTCCTACGAGCAGTACTTC.

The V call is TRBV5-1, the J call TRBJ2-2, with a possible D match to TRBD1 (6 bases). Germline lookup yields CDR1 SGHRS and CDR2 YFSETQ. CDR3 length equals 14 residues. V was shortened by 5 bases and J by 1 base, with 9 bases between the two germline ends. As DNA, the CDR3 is TGCGCCAGCAGGAGACAGGAGAACACCGGGGAGCTGTTTTTT. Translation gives CASRRQENTGELFF.

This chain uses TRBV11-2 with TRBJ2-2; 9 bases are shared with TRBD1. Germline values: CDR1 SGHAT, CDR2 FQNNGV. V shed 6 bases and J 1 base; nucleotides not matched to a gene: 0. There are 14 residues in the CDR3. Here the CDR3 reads CASRDRGNTGELFF. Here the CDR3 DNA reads TGTGCCAGCAGGGACAGGGGGAACACCGGGGAGCTGTTTTTT.

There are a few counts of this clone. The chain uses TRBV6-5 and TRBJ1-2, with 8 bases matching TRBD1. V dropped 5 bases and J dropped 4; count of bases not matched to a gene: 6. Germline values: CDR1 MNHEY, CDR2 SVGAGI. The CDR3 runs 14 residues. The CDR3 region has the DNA TGTGCCAGCAGTGCGTCTGGGACAGGCTATGGCTACACCTTC. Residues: CASSASGTGYGYTF.

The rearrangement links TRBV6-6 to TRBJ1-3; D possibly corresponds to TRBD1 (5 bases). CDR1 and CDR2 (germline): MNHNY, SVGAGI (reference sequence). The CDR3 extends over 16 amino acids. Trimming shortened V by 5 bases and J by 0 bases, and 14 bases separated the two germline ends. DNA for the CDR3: TGTGCCAGCAGTCTCCCCAGGGCCAACTCTGGAAACACCATATATTTT. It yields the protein CASSLPRANSGNTIYF.

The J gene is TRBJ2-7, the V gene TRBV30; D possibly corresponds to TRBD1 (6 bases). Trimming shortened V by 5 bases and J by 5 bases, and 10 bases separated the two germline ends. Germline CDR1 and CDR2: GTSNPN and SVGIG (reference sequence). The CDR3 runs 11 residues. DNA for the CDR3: TGTGCCTGGGGACAGAGGAACGAGCAGTACTTC. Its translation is CAWGQRNEQYF.

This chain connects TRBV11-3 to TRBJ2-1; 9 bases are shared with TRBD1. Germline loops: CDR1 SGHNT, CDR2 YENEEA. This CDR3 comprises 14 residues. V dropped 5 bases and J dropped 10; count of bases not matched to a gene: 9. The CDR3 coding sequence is TGTGCCAGCAGCCGACCCGGGACAGGGAACGAGCAGTTCTTC. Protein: CASSRPGTGNEQFF.

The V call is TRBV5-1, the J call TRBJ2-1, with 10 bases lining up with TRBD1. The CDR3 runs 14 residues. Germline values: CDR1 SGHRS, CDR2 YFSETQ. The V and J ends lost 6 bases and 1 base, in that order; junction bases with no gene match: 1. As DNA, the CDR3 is TGCGCCAGCAAGGGACAGGGGTCCTACAATGAGCAGTTCTTC. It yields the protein CASKGQGSYNEQFF.

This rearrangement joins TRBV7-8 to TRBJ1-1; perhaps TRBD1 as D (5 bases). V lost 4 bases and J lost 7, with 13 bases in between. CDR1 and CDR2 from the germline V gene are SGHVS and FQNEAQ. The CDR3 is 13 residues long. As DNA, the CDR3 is TGTGCCAGCAGCTCGGCCAGGGTGAGTGAAGCTTTCTTT. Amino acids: CASSSARVSEAFF.

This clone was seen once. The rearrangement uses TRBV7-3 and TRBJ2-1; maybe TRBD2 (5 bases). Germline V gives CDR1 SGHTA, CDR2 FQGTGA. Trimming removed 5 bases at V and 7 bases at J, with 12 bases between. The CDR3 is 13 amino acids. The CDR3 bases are TGTGCCAGCAGCCTCGGACTGATTAATGAGCAGTTCTTC. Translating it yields CASSLGLINEQFF.

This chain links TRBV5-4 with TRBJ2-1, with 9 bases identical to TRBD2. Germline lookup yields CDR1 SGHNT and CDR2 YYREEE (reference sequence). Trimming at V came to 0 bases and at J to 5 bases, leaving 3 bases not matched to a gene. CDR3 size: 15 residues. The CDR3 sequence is CASSLGRGGHNEQFF. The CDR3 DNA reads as TGTGCCAGCAGCTTGGGGCGGGGGGGGCACAATGAGCAGTTCTTC.

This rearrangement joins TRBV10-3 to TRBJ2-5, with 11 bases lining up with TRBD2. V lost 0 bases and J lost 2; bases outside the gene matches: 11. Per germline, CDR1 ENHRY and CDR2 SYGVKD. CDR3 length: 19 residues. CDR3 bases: TGTGCCATCAGTGAGTCCGGGCTAGCGGGGGGCACTACGCAAGAGACCCAGTACTTC. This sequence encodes CAISESGLAGGTTQETQYF.

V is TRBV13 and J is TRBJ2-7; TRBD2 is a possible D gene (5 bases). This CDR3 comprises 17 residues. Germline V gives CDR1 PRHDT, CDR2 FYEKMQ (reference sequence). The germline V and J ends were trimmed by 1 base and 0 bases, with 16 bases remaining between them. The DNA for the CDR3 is TGTGCCAGCAGCTTAGAAGAAGGACGGGGTCGCTCCTACGAGCAGTACTTC. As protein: CASSLEEGRGRSYEQYF.

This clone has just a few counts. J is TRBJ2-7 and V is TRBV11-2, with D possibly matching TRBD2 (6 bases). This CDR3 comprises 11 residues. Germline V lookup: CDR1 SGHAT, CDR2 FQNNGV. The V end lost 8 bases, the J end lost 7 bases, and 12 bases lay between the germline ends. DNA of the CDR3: TGTGCCAGCCGGAGGGCGCGGGAGCAGTACTTC. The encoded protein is CASRRAREQYF. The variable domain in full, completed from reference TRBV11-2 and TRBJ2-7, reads EAGVAQSPRYKIIEKRQSVAFWCNPISGHATLYWYQQILGQGPKLLIQFQNNGVVDDSQLPKDRFSAERLKGVDSTLKIQPAKLEDSAVYLCASRRAREQYFGPGTRLTVT.

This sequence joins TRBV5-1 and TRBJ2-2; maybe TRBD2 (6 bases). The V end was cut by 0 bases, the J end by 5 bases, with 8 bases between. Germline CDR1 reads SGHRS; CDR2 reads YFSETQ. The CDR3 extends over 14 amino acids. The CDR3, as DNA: TGCGCCAGCAGCTTGGAGCGGGCAACCGGGGAGCTGTTTTTT. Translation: CASSLERATGELFF.

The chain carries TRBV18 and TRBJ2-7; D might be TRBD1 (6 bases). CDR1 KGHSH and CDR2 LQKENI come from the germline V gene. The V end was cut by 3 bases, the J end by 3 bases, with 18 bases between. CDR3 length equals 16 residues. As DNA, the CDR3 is TGTGCCAGCTCACCTTCAACAGGGCTATCGGTCTACGAGCAGTACTTC. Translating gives CASSPSTGLSVYEQYF.

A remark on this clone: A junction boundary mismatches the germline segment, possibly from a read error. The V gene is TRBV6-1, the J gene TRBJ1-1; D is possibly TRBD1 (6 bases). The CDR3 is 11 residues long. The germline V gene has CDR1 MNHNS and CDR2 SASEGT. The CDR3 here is CASSEGTAAIF. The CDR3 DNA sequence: TGTGCCAGCAGTGAAGGGACAGCGGCTATATTT.

For the CDR3, the DNA is TGTGCCAGTGACACCGGGACAGGGGCTTACGATGAGCAGTTCTTC. It translates to CASDTGTGAYDEQFF. The gene calls are TRBV19 and TRBJ2-1, with 10 bases matching TRBD1. The length of the CDR3 is 15 residues. CDR1 and CDR2 (germline): LNHDA, SQIVND (reference sequence). Unmatched junction bases numbered 12, after V lost 8 bases and J lost 8 bases. The complete variable domain, with remaining parts taken from reference TRBV19 and TRBJ2-1, reads DGGITQSPKYLFRKEGQNVTLSCEQNLNHDAMYWYRQDPGQGLRLIYYSQIVNDFQKGDIAEGYSVSREKKESFPLTVTSAQKNPTAFYLCASDTGTGAYDEQFFGPGTRLTVL.

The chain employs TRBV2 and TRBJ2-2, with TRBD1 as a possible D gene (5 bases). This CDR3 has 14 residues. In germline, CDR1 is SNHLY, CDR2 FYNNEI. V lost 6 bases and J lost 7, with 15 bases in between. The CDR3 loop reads CASSIQGADGELFF. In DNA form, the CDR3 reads TGTGCCAGCAGCATCCAAGGGGCGGACGGGGAGCTGTTTTTT.

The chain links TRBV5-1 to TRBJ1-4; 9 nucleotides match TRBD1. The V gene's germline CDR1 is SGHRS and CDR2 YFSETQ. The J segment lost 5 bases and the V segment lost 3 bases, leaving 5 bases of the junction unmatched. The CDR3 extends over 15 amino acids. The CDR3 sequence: CASSWRGTGNEKLFF. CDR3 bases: TGCGCCAGCAGCTGGAGGGGGACAGGGAATGAAAAACTGTTTTTT.

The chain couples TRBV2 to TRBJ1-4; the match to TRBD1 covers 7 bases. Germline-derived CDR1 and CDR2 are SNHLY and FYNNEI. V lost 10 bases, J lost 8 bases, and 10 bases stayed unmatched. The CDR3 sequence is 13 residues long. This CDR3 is CAMQGEVEEKLFF. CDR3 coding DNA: TGTGCCATGCAGGGGGAAGTTGAGGAAAAACTGTTTTTT.

CDR3 residues: CASRQGNNSPLHF. DNA of the CDR3: TGTGCCAGCAGACAGGGGAACAATTCACCCCTCCACTTT. The chain couples TRBV6-5 to TRBJ1-6, with 7 bases aligning to TRBD1. This CDR3 has 13 residues. Per germline, CDR1 MNHEY and CDR2 SVGAGI. With V trimmed by 6 bases and J by 7 bases, 3 bases remained unmatched.